A selection of T cell receptor beta chains follows, all from one sample in a study of human T cells and chemical hapten exposure. TCRdb reprocessed the RACE reads with MiXCR, giving one entry per CDR3 protein. The sample has some 51,000 distinct CDR3 sequences; approximately 9.8% are singletons. The sequenced sample was whole blood, obtained in connection with sensitization to the hapten diphenylcyclopropenone (DPC). Every receptor here comes from a woman in her thirties or forties with alopecia areata. Some clones in this sample may be carry-over from other donors' samples. CDR3s include the opening cysteine and the closing phenylalanine or tryptophan. D genes are given only for firm matches. Only part of the rows carry a size: once, few, many, or a class if the clone is expanded.

15	-	few	TRBV11-2	TRBJ2-3	CASSTRDPRTDTQYF	TGTGCCAGCAGCACCCGGGACCCAAGGACAGATACGCAGTATTTT
13	-	-	TRBV30	TRBJ1-5	CAWSGQPNQPQHF	TGTGCCTGGAGCGGACAGCCCAATCAGCCCCAGCATTTT
15	-	many	TRBV5-6	TRBJ1-4	CASSLVWAADEKLFF	TGTGCCAGCAGCTTGGTCTGGGCCGCGGATGAAAAACTGTTTTTT
13	-	many	TRBV20-1	TRBJ2-1	CSARGGAGNEQFF	TGCAGTGCTCGTGGGGGGGCCGGAAATGAGCAGTTCTTC
17	TRBD1	many	TRBV20-1	TRBJ2-1	CSASEVSRGGIRNEQFF	TGCAGTGCTAGTGAGGTGTCGCGAGGGGGCATTAGGAATGAGCAGTTCTTC
19	-	many	TRBV5-1	TRBJ1-3	CASSLEGGFGVFSGNTIYF	TGCGCCAGCAGCTTGGAAGGAGGTTTCGGGGTCTTCTCTGGAAACACCATATATTTT
15	TRBD1	many	TRBV6-6	TRBJ1-2	CASIKPGQGAYGYTF	TGTGCCAGCATAAAACCGGGACAGGGGGCCTATGGCTACACCTTC
15	TRBD1	-	TRBV7-9	TRBJ1-4	CASSSGTATNEKLFF	TGTGCCAGCAGCTCCGGGACAGCAACTAATGAAAAACTGTTTTTT
15	-	many	TRBV14	TRBJ2-7	CASSQALGGTGKQYF	TGTGCCAGCAGCCAAGCCCTGGGGGGTACGGGGAAGCAGTACTTC
14	-	-	TRBV5-1	TRBJ2-3	CASSLARGTDTQYF	TGCGCCAGCAGCTTGGCCAGGGGCACAGATACGCAGTATTTT
15	TRBD1	-	TRBV6-2/TRBV6-3	TRBJ2-3	CASSYPQGVTDTQYF	TGTGCCAGCAGTTACCCACAGGGGGTCACAGATACGCAGTATTTT
16	-	-	TRBV12-3/TRBV12-4	TRBJ1-4	CASSFFRGGTNEKLFF	TGTGCCAGCAGTTTTTTCAGGGGAGGAACTAATGAAAAACTGTTTTTT
11	-	many	TRBV6-2/TRBV6-3	TRBJ2-1	CASSDSIGQFF	TGTGCCAGCAGTGACAGTATTGGGCAGTTCTTC
14	TRBD2	many	TRBV29-1	TRBJ2-1	CSVDGTRSSNEQFF	TGCAGCGTCGACGGGACTAGATCGTCCAATGAGCAGTTCTTC
12	-	few	TRBV7-9	TRBJ2-7	CASSFQTDEQYF	TGTGCCAGCAGCTTCCAGACCGACGAGCAGTACTTC